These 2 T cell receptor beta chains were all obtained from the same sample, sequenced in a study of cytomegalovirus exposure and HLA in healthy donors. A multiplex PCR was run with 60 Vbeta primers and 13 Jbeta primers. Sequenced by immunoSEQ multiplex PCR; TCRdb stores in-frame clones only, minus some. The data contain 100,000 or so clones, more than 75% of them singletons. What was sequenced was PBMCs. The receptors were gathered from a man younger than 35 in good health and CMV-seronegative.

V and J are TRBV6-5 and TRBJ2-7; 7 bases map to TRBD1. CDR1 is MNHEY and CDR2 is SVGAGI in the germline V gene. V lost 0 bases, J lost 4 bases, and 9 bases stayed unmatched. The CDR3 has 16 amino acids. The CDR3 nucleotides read TGTGCCAGCAGTTACTCGTTCCACGGGACAGCTTACGAGCAGTACTTC. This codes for CASSYSFHGTAYEQYF.

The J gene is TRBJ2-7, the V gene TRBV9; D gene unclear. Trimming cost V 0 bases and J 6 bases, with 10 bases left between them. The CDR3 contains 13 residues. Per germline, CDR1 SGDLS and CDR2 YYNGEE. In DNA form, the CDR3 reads TGTGCCAGCAGCGTAGAGCGAACGGGCGAGCAGTACTTC. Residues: CASSVERTGEQYF. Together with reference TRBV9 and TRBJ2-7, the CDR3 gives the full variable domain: DSGVTQTPKHLITATGQRVTLRCSPRSGDLSVYWYQQSLDQGLQFLIQYYNGEERAKGNILERFSAQQFPDLHSELNLSSLELGDSALYFCASSVERTGEQYFGPGTRLTVT.